The 2 T cell receptor beta chains below were found in one sample sequenced in a study of blood T cell repertoires in COVID-19. Clones were read by immunoSEQ multiplex PCR, and TCRdb kept only the in-frame ones, dropping some. The profile shows more than 200,000 clones, about 90% of them singletons. Sequenced sample: peripheral blood. The origin of the receptors is a woman aged 55-69 years with acute or convalescent COVID-19.

The V gene is TRBV6-5, the J gene TRBJ1-4; D may be TRBD1 (5 bases). Germline CDR1 reads MNHEY; CDR2 reads SVGAGI. V dropped 6 bases and J dropped 7 bases, with 12 bases sitting between them. CDR3 length equals 13 residues. CDR3 nucleotides: TGTGCCAGCAGGACCGTAAGGGGTGAAAAACTGTTTTTT. Translated, it gives CASRTVRGEKLFF.

V gene TRBV27 combines with J gene TRBJ2-1, with TRBD2 matching 13 bases. The V and J ends lost 4 bases and 8 bases, in that order; junction bases with no gene match: 8. This CDR3 region has 16 residues. Germline V gene data show CDR1 as MNHEY and CDR2 as SMNVEV (reference sequence). CDR3 nucleotides: TGTGCCAGCAGTTACCTCACTAGCGGGAGGGCCTATGAGCAGTTCTTC. Amino acid sequence: CASSYLTSGRAYEQFF.